Shown below are 24 T cell receptor beta chains from a single sample sequenced in a study of naive and memory T cell subsets. Both TRBC1 and TRBC2 were covered by a beta constant-region primer of two equimolar oligonucleotides. TCRdb re-called the UMI-ligation and nested PCR reads through MiXCR, storing one row per CDR3 protein. The repertoire holds 130,000 to 150,000 distinct CDR3 sequences, with about 18% as singletons. The sequenced material came from naive CD4+ T cells from blood. The source of these receptors is a human donor in good health.

This clonotype has more than one count but fewer than ten. The rearrangement links TRBV6-2 or TRBV6-3 to TRBJ2-7; the match to TRBD1 covers 10 bases. Germline V lookup: CDR1 MNHEY, CDR2 SVGEGT. Losses at the gene ends were 5 bases for V and 2 bases for J; bases not matched to a gene: 9. This CDR3 has 16 amino acids. CDR3 bases: TGTGCCAGCAGTAAGCCGGGACAGGGGAGCCCCTACGAGCAGTACTTC. Protein sequence: CASSKPGQGSPYEQYF.

The chain employs TRBV12-3 or TRBV12-4 and TRBJ2-1, with D hard to call. This CDR3 comprises 13 residues. V lost 7 bases and J lost 5, with 12 bases in between. The CDR3 nucleotides are TGTGCCAGCACCCCGCCCATGAACAATGAGCAGTTCTTC. It encodes CASTPPMNNEQFF.

The J gene is TRBJ2-6, the V gene TRBV27; D is ambiguous. Looked up from germline, CDR1 is MNHEY and CDR2 is SMNVEV (reference sequence). The V end lost 1 base, the J end lost 2 bases, and 3 bases lay between the germline ends. CDR3 length: 14 residues. CDR3 in DNA: TGTGCCAGCAGTTTATTGGCTGGGGCCAACGTCCTGACTTTC. It specifies CASSLLAGANVLTF.

The chain couples TRBV3-1 to TRBJ2-6, with D unresolved. The CDR3 is 15 residues long. Trimming cost V 4 bases and J 2 bases, with 9 bases left between them. Germline V gene sequence: CDR1 LGHDT, CDR2 YNNKEL (reference sequence). In DNA form, the CDR3 reads TGTGCCAGCAGCCTAATTAGCCCTGGGGCCAACGTCCTGACTTTC. It encodes CASSLISPGANVLTF. Full variable domain (rest looked up from reference TRBV3-1 and TRBJ2-6): DTAVSQTPKYLVTQMGNDKSIKCEQNLGHDTMYWYKQDSKKFLKIMFSYNNKELIINETVPNRFSPKSPDKAHLNLHINSLELGDSAVYFCASSLISPGANVLTFGAGSRLTVL.

The chain employs TRBV20-1 and TRBJ2-7; 7 bases fit TRBD2. V trimming: 1 base; J trimming: 1 base; junction bases outside the gene matches: 16. From germline, CDR1 is DFQATT and CDR2 SNEGSKA (reference sequence). The length of the CDR3 is 18 residues. CDR3 in amino acids: CSARGSGGGLFPSYEQYF. The CDR3 DNA sequence: TGCAGTGCTAGAGGTTCGGGGGGAGGCCTCTTTCCTTCCTACGAGCAGTACTTC.

This clonotype was seen more than once but under ten times. The chain is built from TRBV6-2 or TRBV6-3 and TRBJ2-1; 9 bases agree with TRBD1. The V gene's germline CDR1 is MNHEY and CDR2 SVGEGT. The V gene end was trimmed by 6 bases and the J gene end by 9 bases; junction bases not matched to a gene: 12. The CDR3 is 15 amino acids. This chain's CDR3 is CASRLQGASRPEQFF. CDR3 nucleotides: TGTGCCAGCAGACTACAGGGGGCTAGCCGGCCTGAGCAGTTCTTC.

This clonotype was seen just once. The V gene is TRBV12-3 or TRBV12-4, the J gene TRBJ2-1; D not certain. V dropped 5 bases and J dropped 5 bases, with 13 bases sitting between them. The CDR3 contains 14 residues. CDR3 residues: CASSLSYGNNEQFF. In DNA form, the CDR3 reads TGTGCCAGCAGTCTTTCATACGGTAACAATGAGCAGTTCTTC.

This chain connects TRBV6-2 or TRBV6-3 to TRBJ2-7, with TRBD2 matching over 8 bases. This CDR3 comprises 15 residues. J lost 7 bases, V lost 5 bases, and 13 bases had no gene match. Germline CDR1 reads MNHEY; CDR2 reads SVGEGT. This CDR3 is CASSKRGLGYGEQYF. The CDR3 coding sequence is TGTGCCAGCAGTAAACGGGGACTAGGATACGGGGAGCAGTACTTC.

The gene calls are TRBV7-8 and TRBJ2-7, with D possibly matching TRBD1 (5 bases). The CDR3 length is 18 residues. V dropped 0 bases and J dropped 0 bases, with 18 bases sitting between them. In germline, CDR1 is SGHVS, CDR2 FQNEAQ. In DNA form, the CDR3 reads TGTGCCAGCAGCTTAGCTTTATCTAGGGGTACACACTCCTACGAGCAGTACTTC. Translated: CASSLALSRGTHSYEQYF.

This chain joins TRBV28 and TRBJ2-1; D is unclear. Germline V lookup: CDR1 MDHEN, CDR2 SYDVKM. The CDR3 is 14 amino acids. The V end lost 4 bases, the J end lost 5 bases, and 12 bases lay between the germline ends. In DNA form, the CDR3 reads TGTGCCAGCAGTTCCCCCCCCGGGCACAATGAGCAGTTCTTC. This gives the protein CASSSPPGHNEQFF.

This clonotype was picked up a small number of times. The chain joins TRBV7-9 to TRBJ2-1, with D possibly TRBD2 on 5 matching bases. Germline V gene sequence: CDR1 SEHNR, CDR2 FQNEAQ (reference sequence). The length of the CDR3 is 15 residues. V dropped 4 bases and J dropped 0 bases, with 10 bases sitting between them. The CDR3 bases are TGTGCCAGCAGCTCTCAGCGGAGCTCCTACAATGAGCAGTTCTTC. This sequence encodes CASSSQRSSYNEQFF.

This clonotype was picked up a small number of times. The J gene is TRBJ2-7, the V gene TRBV18; TRBD1 or TRBD2 may be the D gene (6 bases each). Trimming removed 3 bases from V and 4 bases from J, with 19 bases in between. The CDR3 runs 16 residues. Germline V lookup: CDR1 KGHSH, CDR2 LQKENI. The DNA for the CDR3 is TGTGCCAGCTCACCGATCACGGGGGCCTTTGGATACGAGCAGTACTTC. Amino acids: CASSPITGAFGYEQYF.

This clonotype turned up a few times. The rearrangement links TRBV20-1 to TRBJ2-2; 7 nucleotides agree with TRBD2. Unmatched junction bases numbered 3, after V lost 3 bases and J lost 2 bases. Germline V CDR1 and CDR2: DFQATT, SNEGSKA (reference sequence). The CDR3 has 14 residues. CDR3 sequence: CSASGRTNTGELFF. Written as DNA, the CDR3 is TGCAGTGCTAGCGGGAGGACCAACACCGGGGAGCTGTTTTTT.

This chain joins TRBV7-2 and TRBJ2-3; D unresolved. V gave up 1 base and J gave up 2 bases, with 10 bases separating them. The CDR3 has 15 amino acids. Germline V gene sequence: CDR1 SGHTA, CDR2 FQGNSA. The CDR3, as DNA: TGTGCCAGCAGCTTAGGGGGTCCCCTCACAGATACGCAGTATTTT. Protein sequence: CASSLGGPLTDTQYF.

This clonotype was observed a handful of times. The chain recombines TRBV29-1 with TRBJ2-1; no reliable D call. The V gene's germline CDR1 is SQVTM and CDR2 ANQGSEA. The CDR3 contains 13 residues. V lost 4 bases and J lost 4, with 11 bases in between. This CDR3 reads CSVGQDGYNEQFF. CDR3 DNA: TGCAGCGTTGGGCAGGACGGGTACAATGAGCAGTTCTTC.

V and J are TRBV7-1 and TRBJ2-3; D ambiguous. TRBV7-1 is flagged as an ORF with uncertain function. CDR3 size: 11 residues. V gave up 3 bases and J gave up 7 bases, with 5 bases separating them. CDR3: CASSSLYTQYF. The CDR3 DNA sequence: TGTGCCAGCAGCTCCCTCTATACGCAGTATTTT.

This clonotype was picked up one time. The chain combines TRBV29-1 with TRBJ2-7; maybe TRBD1 (6 bases). The CDR3 is made up of 12 amino acids. Germline-derived CDR1 and CDR2 are SQVTM and ANQGSEA. V lost 4 bases and J lost 3, with 10 bases in between. The CDR3 coding sequence is TGCAGCGTTGGACAGGACCTCTACGAGCAGTACTTC. It specifies CSVGQDLYEQYF.

This clonotype was counted only a few times. The rearrangement joins TRBV10-3 to TRBJ1-3, with TRBD1 matching over 11 bases. CDR1 is ENHRY and CDR2 is SYGVKD in the germline V gene. CDR3 length: 15 amino acids. Losses at the gene ends were 11 bases for V and 0 bases for J; bases not matched to a gene: 6. The CDR3, as DNA: TGTGCCGCTACCGGGACAGGGGGCTCTGGAAACACCATATATTTT. Translating it yields CAATGTGGSGNTIYF.

The CDR3 spells CASSPILAGDQGVYEQYF. The CDR3 region has the DNA TGTGCCAGCTCACCAATCTTAGCGGGAGATCAAGGAGTTTACGAGCAGTACTTC. The gene calls are TRBV18 and TRBJ2-7; TRBD2 aligns across 9 bases. The CDR3 is made up of 18 amino acids. Germline V gene lookup returns CDR1 KGHSH and CDR2 LQKENI. Trimming took 2 bases from V and 4 from J; bases not matched to a gene: 15.

This clonotype was counted a few times. This rearrangement joins TRBV28 to TRBJ2-1, with D tentatively TRBD2 (6 bases). Germline V gene lookup returns CDR1 MDHEN and CDR2 SYDVKM. Trimming removed 7 bases from V and 1 base from J, with 14 bases in between. The length of the CDR3 is 15 residues. The CDR3 region is CASMDGGPSYNEQFF. The CDR3 DNA follows: TGTGCCAGCATGGACGGAGGGCCGTCCTACAATGAGCAGTTCTTC.

This clonotype was detected ten times or more. The chain links TRBV6-6 to TRBJ2-4; D ambiguous. The CDR3 has 14 residues. Germline CDR1 MNHNY, CDR2 SVGAGI (reference sequence). V gave up 8 bases and J gave up 2 bases, with 13 bases separating them. The CDR3 DNA is TGTGCCAGCTCTGGAACAGAAACCAAAAACATTCAGTACTTC. Its protein is CASSGTETKNIQYF.

V usage is TRBV5-1 and J usage is TRBJ1-6, with D perhaps matching TRBD1 (5 bases). There are 15 residues in the CDR3. V was pared by 4 bases and J by 8 bases, with 16 bases between. Germline lookup yields CDR1 SGHRS and CDR2 YFSETQ. The CDR3 protein is CASSPAQGSYSPLHF. The CDR3, as DNA: TGCGCCAGCAGCCCGGCGCAGGGTAGTTATTCACCCCTCCACTTT.

This clonotype was observed at least ten times. The V gene is TRBV7-8, the J gene TRBJ2-3; 11 bases are shared with TRBD2. CDR3 size: 16 residues. The trim removed 7 bases at V and 6 bases at J, leaving 12 bases unmatched. In germline, CDR1 is SGHVS, CDR2 FQNEAQ. CDR3 protein: CASTLTRLAGRDTQYF. In DNA, the CDR3 is TGTGCCAGCACCCTGACCAGACTAGCGGGAAGGGATACGCAGTATTTT.

This clonotype was counted a few times. The CDR3 region has the DNA TGTGCCTGGAGAGGTCGAGGGAGGACTGAAGCTTTCTTT. It translates to CAWRGRGRTEAFF. V gene TRBV30 combines with J gene TRBJ1-1; D gene ambiguous. CDR3 length: 13 residues. Trimming removed 3 bases from V and 5 bases from J, with 13 bases in between. Germline V gives CDR1 GTSNPN, CDR2 SVGIG (reference sequence).